Presented here are 29 T cell receptor beta chains from one specimen sequenced in a study of blood T cell repertoires in COVID-19. This table comes from immunoSEQ multiplex PCR, and its TCRdb copy is limited to in-frame clones, with some not included. This table has approximately 300,000 clones, more than 75% appearing once. The specimen was peripheral blood. These TCRs come from a woman in her forties or fifties with active or convalescent COVID-19.

V and J are TRBV6-5 and TRBJ1-6; 11 nucleotides match TRBD1. CDR1 and CDR2 from the germline V gene are MNHEY and SVGAGI. CDR3 size: 15 residues. Trimming cost V 2 bases and J 7 bases; bases outside gene matches: 1. This chain's CDR3 is CASSYRTGGNSPLHF. CDR3 coding DNA: TGTGCCAGCAGTTACCGGACAGGGGGCAATTCACCCCTCCACTTT.

This CDR3 is CASDRSGGSTDTQYF. The DNA of the CDR3 is TGTGCCAGCGATAGGTCCGGGGGGTCCACAGATACGCAGTATTTT. V is TRBV6-5 and J is TRBJ2-3; 7 nucleotides line up with TRBD2. The CDR3 has 15 amino acids. Germline assignment: CDR1 MNHEY and CDR2 SVGAGI. The trim removed 8 bases at V and 2 bases at J, leaving 10 bases unmatched.

This clone was counted between two and nine times. The rearrangement links TRBV30 to TRBJ2-2, with D hard to call. The CDR3 is made up of 13 amino acids. V was shortened by 4 bases and J by 0 bases, with 6 bases between the two germline ends. Germline CDR1 is GTSNPN and CDR2 is SVGIG (reference sequence). This chain's CDR3 is CAWTRSNTGELFF. The CDR3 DNA sequence: TGTGCCTGGACTCGTTCGAACACCGGGGAGCTGTTTTTT.

Comment on this clone: At one end the junction does not follow the germline gene, possibly because of a read error. The V call is TRBV7-7, the J call TRBJ1-2; weak D call: TRBD1 (6 bases). CDR1 is SSHAT and CDR2 is FNYEAQ in the germline V gene (reference sequence). This CDR3 spans 14 amino acids. CDR3 sequence reads: CASSRRQVNYGYTF. CDR3 coding DNA: TGTGCTAGCAGCCGCCGACAGGTTAACTATGGCTACACCTTC.

The DNA for the CDR3 is TGTGCCAGCAGCATCCCACAGGGGGGAGAGACCCAGTACTTC. Residues: CASSIPQGGETQYF. The rearrangement joins TRBV7-9 to TRBJ2-5; 8 nucleotides agree with TRBD1. With 5 bases clipped from V and 4 bases from J, the junction kept 6 bases outside the gene matches. Germline V gives CDR1 SEHNR, CDR2 FQNEAQ (reference sequence). The CDR3 extends over 14 amino acids.

The chain employs TRBV19 and TRBJ1-5; no clear D gene. The CDR3 is made up of 14 amino acids. Germline values: CDR1 LNHDA, CDR2 SQIVND (reference sequence). V was cut by 5 bases and J by 0 bases, with 8 bases left in between. As DNA, the CDR3 is TGTGCCAGTAGTTTAGTCTATAGCAATCAGCCCCAGCATTTT. It specifies CASSLVYSNQPQHF.

The chain recombines TRBV5-1 with TRBJ1-3; D not certain. Trimming removed 0 bases at V and 0 bases at J, with 10 bases between. CDR1 is SGHRS and CDR2 is YFSETQ in the germline V gene. CDR3 length: 16 residues. The CDR3 bases are TGCGCCAGCAGCTTGGACACCCCGGGCTCTGGAAACACCATATATTTT. It codes for CASSLDTPGSGNTIYF.

The chain links TRBV6-6 to TRBJ1-6; 7 bases line up with TRBD1. V shed 5 bases and J 7 bases; nucleotides not matched to a gene: 8. The CDR3 sequence is 15 residues long. In germline, CDR1 is MNHNY, CDR2 SVGAGI (reference sequence). The CDR3 DNA reads as TGTGCCAGCAGTCCAAGGGACAGTGGGAATTCACCCCTCCACTTT. Residues: CASSPRDSGNSPLHF.

This clone was seen only once. The gene calls are TRBV15 and TRBJ2-1; D is undetermined. The CDR3 totals 14 residues. Germline lookup yields CDR1 LNHNV and CDR2 YYDKDF (reference sequence). V lost 1 base to trimming and J lost 6 bases, with 10 bases between them. In nucleotides, the CDR3 is TGTGCCACCAGCAGAGCGGTCCAACTCAATGAGCAGTTCTTC. Amino acid sequence: CATSRAVQLNEQFF.

The chain is built from TRBV28 and TRBJ1-6; possibly TRBD1 for D (6 bases). In germline, CDR1 is MDHEN, CDR2 SYDVKM. This CDR3 contains 14 residues. Trimming took off 4 bases at V and 4 bases at J, with 8 bases between the two ends. CDR3 loop: CASSSQGYNSPLHF. For the CDR3, the DNA is TGTGCCAGCAGTTCCCAGGGGTATAATTCACCCCTCCACTTT.

This clone was picked up many times. The rearrangement uses TRBV29-1 and TRBJ2-7; D unresolved. Germline V gene data show CDR1 as SQVTM and CDR2 as ANQGSEA. V was clipped by 3 bases and J by 5 bases, with 11 bases between them. The CDR3 consists of 12 residues. The CDR3 spells CSVDGLWNEQYF. CDR3 bases: TGCAGCGTTGACGGGTTGTGGAACGAGCAGTACTTC.

The V call is TRBV18, the J call TRBJ2-7; 8 positions agree with TRBD1. Looked up from germline, CDR1 is KGHSH and CDR2 is LQKENI. V was clipped by 3 bases and J by 7 bases; unmatched bases: 11. CDR3 size: 15 residues. CDR3 region: CASSPVGTGQGEQYF. DNA of the CDR3: TGTGCCAGCTCACCGGTCGGGACAGGCCAAGGGGAGCAGTACTTC.

This rearrangement joins TRBV14 to TRBJ1-1; TRBD1 matches 10 bases. Germline assignment: CDR1 SGHDN and CDR2 FVKESK. Trimming cost V 3 bases and J 2 bases; bases outside gene matches: 15. The CDR3 sequence is 19 residues long. DNA of the CDR3: TGTGCCAGCAGCCACGGGACAGGGGCCATCCTTAAACCAAACACTGAAGCTTTCTTT. Protein: CASSHGTGAILKPNTEAFF.

The count of this clone is one. The gene calls are TRBV7-3 and TRBJ1-1; D perhaps matches TRBD1 (6 bases). The V and J ends lost 8 bases and 5 bases respectively, with 12 bases between them. Germline V gene lookup returns CDR1 SGHTA and CDR2 FQGTGA. The CDR3 is 12 amino acids. The CDR3 nucleotides are TGTGCCAGCGCGGGGAGGGGGACTGAAGCTTTCTTT. This codes for CASAGRGTEAFF.

This rearrangement joins TRBV5-1 to TRBJ2-2; TRBD1 matches 7 bases. Germline V CDR1 and CDR2: SGHRS, YFSETQ. CDR3 length: 13 residues. V trimming: 0 bases; J trimming: 8 bases; junction bases outside the gene matches: 1. CDR3 bases: TGCGCCAGCAGCTTGGGGGACAGAGGGGAGCTGTTTTTT. Its protein product is CASSLGDRGELFF. Based on the CDR3 plus reference TRBV5-1 and TRBJ2-2, the full variable domain is KAGVTQTPRYLIKTRGQQVTLSCSPISGHRSVSWYQQTPGQGLQFLFEYFSETQRNKGNFPGRFSGRQFSNSRSEMNVSTLELGDSALYLCASSLGDRGELFFGEGSRLTVL.

The CDR3 sequence is CASSLDSNIQYF. In DNA form, the CDR3 reads TGTGCCAGCAGCTTAGATTCTAACATTCAGTACTTC. This chain connects TRBV11-3 to TRBJ2-4; no reliable D call. Trimming pared 0 bases from V and 7 bases from J, leaving 4 bases between. This CDR3 has 12 amino acids. CDR1 and CDR2 from the germline V gene are SGHNT and YENEEA. Together with reference TRBV11-3 and TRBJ2-4, the CDR3 gives the full variable domain: EAGVVQSPRYKIIEKKQPVAFWCNPISGHNTLYWYLQNLGQGPELLIRYENEEAVDDSQLPKDRFSAERLKGVDSTLKIQPAELGDSAVYLCASSLDSNIQYFGAGTRLSVL.

This clone was detected once. J is TRBJ2-7 and V is TRBV4-1, with TRBD1 identical over 7 bases. The germline CDR1 and CDR2 sequences are MGHRA and YSYEKL. The CDR3 contains 14 residues. Trimming cost V 4 bases and J 5 bases; bases outside gene matches: 8. The CDR3: CASSRWDSRDEQYF. The CDR3 bases are TGCGCCAGCAGCCGATGGGACAGTAGGGACGAGCAGTACTTC.

This rearrangement joins TRBV6-2 or TRBV6-3 to TRBJ2-1; the match to TRBD2 covers 11 bases. J was trimmed by 5 bases and V by 4 bases; bases with no gene match: 16. The CDR3 sequence is 19 residues long. Germline V CDR1 and CDR2: MNHEY, SVGEGT. CDR3: CASSSTGLAVITGDNEQFF. The CDR3 region has the DNA TGTGCCAGCAGTTCGACGGGACTAGCGGTCATAACGGGGGACAATGAGCAGTTCTTC.

The chain is built from TRBV27 and TRBJ2-7; TRBD1 aligns across 7 bases. This CDR3 comprises 15 residues. V lost 2 bases to trimming and J lost 2 bases; unmatched junction nucleotides: 6. Germline lookup yields CDR1 MNHEY and CDR2 SMNVEV (reference sequence). The CDR3 nucleotides are TGTGCCAGCAGTTTACGGGACAGTCATACCTACGAGCAGTACTTC. It yields the protein CASSLRDSHTYEQYF.

The rearrangement links TRBV2 to TRBJ1-2, with 7 bases identical to TRBD1. V lost 9 bases and J lost 8; bases outside the gene matches: 6. CDR1 and CDR2 (germline): SNHLY, FYNNEI. CDR3 length: 11 residues. The CDR3 nucleotides read TGTGCCAGTCTTACAGGGGAGGGCTACACCTTC. This encodes CASLTGEGYTF.

This chain connects TRBV4-2 to TRBJ2-5; possibly TRBD2 for D (7 bases). The CDR3 sequence is 17 residues long. Germline V gene sequence: CDR1 LGHNA, CDR2 YNFKEQ. V was clipped by 0 bases and J by 2 bases, with 16 bases between them. The CDR3 nucleotides read TGTGCCAGCAGCCAAGACTTCACAGGGAGGGCTCAAGAGACCCAGTACTTC. This encodes CASSQDFTGRAQETQYF.

The chain links TRBV28 to TRBJ2-3; D is perhaps TRBD1 (6 bases). Germline V gene sequence: CDR1 MDHEN, CDR2 SYDVKM. The length of the CDR3 is 17 residues. The V end was cut by 4 bases, the J end by 0 bases, with 17 bases between. The CDR3 spells CASSSYLDSSSTDTQYF. CDR3 in DNA: TGTGCCAGCAGTTCGTACCTGGACAGCTCTAGCACAGATACGCAGTATTTT.

The chain employs TRBV3-1 (or the pseudogene TRBV3-2) and TRBJ1-2; TRBD1 agrees at 8 bases. V gave up 11 bases and J gave up 7 bases; unmatched junction bases: 6. From germline, CDR1 is LGHDT and CDR2 YNNKEL (reference sequence). The CDR3 is made up of 11 amino acids. The CDR3 loop reads CACTGGGGYTF. The CDR3 DNA is TGTGCCTGCACAGGGGGTGGTGGCTACACCTTC.

V gene TRBV5-6 combines with J gene TRBJ2-5, with D maybe TRBD1 (6 bases). Germline assignment: CDR1 SGHDT and CDR2 YYEEEE. The CDR3 is made up of 14 amino acids. V dropped 1 base and J dropped 2 bases, with 9 bases sitting between them. The CDR3 sequence is CASSLWGQQETQYF. CDR3 nucleotide sequence: TGTGCCAGCAGCTTGTGGGGGCAACAAGAGACCCAGTACTTC.

The chain has TRBV3-1 (or the pseudogene TRBV3-2) and TRBJ2-1; the D gene is possibly TRBD1 (5 bases). This CDR3 is built from 15 residues. The germline V gene has CDR1 LGHDT and CDR2 YNNKEL (reference sequence). Trimming took off 0 bases at V and 7 bases at J, with 13 bases between the two ends. This CDR3 is CASSQEGRVVNEQFF. The CDR3, as DNA: TGTGCCAGCAGCCAAGAAGGCAGGGTGGTGAATGAGCAGTTCTTC.

DNA of the CDR3: TGTGCCAGCAGCGCCCTGGGCAGCCACTCTGGGGCCAACGTCCTGACTTTC. It is translated as CASSALGSHSGANVLTF. The chain uses TRBV9 and TRBJ2-6; D unclear. Trimming left V 3 bases short and J 0 bases short, with 13 bases between. The germline gives CDR1 SGDLS, CDR2 YYNGEE. The CDR3 runs to 17 residues.

The rearrangement links TRBV18 to TRBJ1-2; tentative D call: TRBD1 (5 bases). The CDR3 has 13 amino acids. V dropped 3 bases and J dropped 4 bases, with 9 bases sitting between them. Germline-derived CDR1 and CDR2 are KGHSH and LQKENI. The CDR3 nucleotides read TGTGCCAGCTCACCCGACAGCTTCTATGGCTACACCTTC. This translates into CASSPDSFYGYTF.

V gene TRBV7-2 combines with J gene TRBJ2-7, with 9 bases lining up with TRBD2. The CDR3 is 15 residues long. V shed 1 base and J 6 bases; nucleotides not matched to a gene: 7. Germline values: CDR1 SGHTA, CDR2 FQGNSA. Here the CDR3 reads CASSLVGAGGSEQYF. DNA for the CDR3: TGTGCCAGCAGCTTAGTAGGAGCGGGGGGTTCCGAGCAGTACTTC.

The rearrangement links TRBV12-5 to TRBJ2-7, with D perhaps TRBD2 (6 bases). CDR1 LGHNT and CDR2 FRNRAP come from the germline V gene. The CDR3 has 13 amino acids. V was trimmed by 8 bases and J by 0 bases, leaving 11 bases between them. This CDR3 reads CASSREASYEQYF. The CDR3 bases are TGTGCTAGTAGCAGGGAGGCCTCCTACGAGCAGTACTTC.